These T cell receptor beta chains were read from a single sample in a study of blood T cells in healthy people across ages. In TCRdb, the 5' RACE reads were re-called with MiXCR into one record per CDR3 protein. The sample contains approximately 690,000 distinct CDR3 sequences, 45% to 65% of which appear only once. The sequencing input was blood. Source of these receptors: a man between 60 and 75 years old in good health. Both conserved end residues are part of each CDR3. The D gene is left open where the match is weak. Size values are once, few and many counts, or a class for expanded clones, and some rows have none.

TRBD2,TRBJ2-7,TRBV10-1,few,15,TGCGCCAGCAGTGACGGGGGGGCTCAGGACAATGAGCAGTACTTC,CASSDGGAQDNEQYF
.,TRBJ1-4,TRBV6-5,.,14,TGTGCCACCCGAACGACAGCAACTAATGAAAAACTGTTTTTT,CATRTTATNEKLFF
TRBD2,TRBJ2-5,TRBV20-1,.,14,TGCAGTACAAAAGGTGGGGGGGTAGAAGAGACCCAGTACTTC,CSTKGGGVEETQYF
TRBD2,TRBJ2-4,TRBV2,few,16,TGTGCCAGCAGTGAAGCGGCGGCTAGCGGGGGGATCATTCAGTACTTC,CASSEAAASGGIIQYF
.,TRBJ2-7,TRBV15,.,13,TGTGCCACCAGCAGAGTATACTCTTACGAGCAGTACTTC,CATSRVYSYEQYF
.,TRBJ2-5,TRBV21-1,.,15,TGTGCCAGCAGCAAAGGTAGAACAGAGCAAGAGACCCAGTACTTC,CASSKGRTEQETQYF
TRBD1,TRBJ2-7,TRBV28,.,14,TGTGCCATCAGCCTCGGGACAGCTACTCACGAGCAGTACTTC,CAISLGTATHEQYF
.,TRBJ2-3,TRBV3-1,.,13,TGTGCCAGCAGCCAAGATGGAGGGGATACGCAGTATTTT,CASSQDGGDTQYF
TRBD1,TRBJ2-7,TRBV20-1,.,15,TGCAGTGCTAGGGCCGGGACAGGGGGATCCTACGAGCAGTACTTC,CSARAGTGGSYEQYF
.,TRBJ2-3,TRBV12-3/TRBV12-4,.,13,TGTGCCAGCAGTGGACAGCCGGATCGGCCCCAGTATTTT,CASSGQPDRPQYF
.,TRBJ1-1,TRBV4-2,.,15,TGTGCCAGCAGCCAAGCATGGGAGGCGAACACTGAAGCTTTCTTT,CASSQAWEANTEAFF
.,TRBJ2-3,TRBV7-2,many,15,TGTGCCAGCAGCCCTTTGGCGGGCGGCACAGATACGCAGTATTTT,CASSPLAGGTDTQYF
TRBD1,TRBJ1-6,TRBV18,.,15,TGTGCCAGCTCACCCTTTGACAGGGCCAATCCACCCCTCCACTTT,CASSPFDRANPPLHF
.,TRBJ1-6,TRBV5-4,.,12,TGTGCCAGCAGCGAGGGGAATTCACCCCTCCACTTT,CASSEGNSPLHF
.,TRBJ1-2,TRBV20-1,few,13,TGCAGTGCCACCGGGGAGGGGATCTATGGCTACACCTTC,CSATGEGIYGYTF
TRBD1,TRBJ1-2,TRBV28,few,15,TGTGCCAGCAGTCCCCTGGACAGGGGTGACTATGGCTACACCTTC,CASSPLDRGDYGYTF
.,TRBJ2-3,TRBV4-1,.,16,TGCGCCAGCAGCCAAGAGGGGGGGGCGAGCACAGATACGCAGTATTTT,CASSQEGGASTDTQYF
TRBD1,TRBJ2-2,TRBV4-1,.,12,TGCGCCAGCGGGGGACAGTTAGGGGAGCTGTTTTTT,CASGGQLGELFF